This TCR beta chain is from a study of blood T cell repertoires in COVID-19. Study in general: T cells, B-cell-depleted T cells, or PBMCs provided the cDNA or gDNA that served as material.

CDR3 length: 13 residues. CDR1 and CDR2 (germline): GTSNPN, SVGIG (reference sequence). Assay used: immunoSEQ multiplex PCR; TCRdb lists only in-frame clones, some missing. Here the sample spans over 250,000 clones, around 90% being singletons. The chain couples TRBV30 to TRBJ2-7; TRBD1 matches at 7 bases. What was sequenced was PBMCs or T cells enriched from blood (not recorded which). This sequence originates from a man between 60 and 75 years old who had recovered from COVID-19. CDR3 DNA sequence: TGTGCGTGGGATCGAGGGACAGCCTACGAGCAGTACTTC. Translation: CAWDRGTAYEQYF. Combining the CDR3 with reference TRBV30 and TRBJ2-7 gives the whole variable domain SQTIHQWPATLVQPVGSPLSLECTVEGTSNPNLYWYRQAAGRGLQLLFYSVGIGQISSEVPQNLSASRPQDRQFILSSKKLLLSDSGFYLCAWDRGTAYEQYFGPGTRLTVT.